Listed here are 29 T cell receptor beta chains from one sample, sequenced in a study of blood T cell repertoires in COVID-19. Method: immunoSEQ multiplex PCR; TCRdb's copy keeps in-frame clones and lacks some. In the table there are 150,000 to 180,000 clones, 75% to 85% of which are singletons. The sample comprised peripheral blood. The receptor source for this set is a woman aged 60-75 years with COVID-19, enrolled during active disease.

The rearrangement joins TRBV29-1 to TRBJ2-7; D might be TRBD1 (5 bases). Germline CDR1 SQVTM, CDR2 ANQGSEA. The CDR3 runs to 12 residues. Trimming stripped 5 bases from V and 4 bases from J, with 12 bases between. The CDR3, as DNA: TGCAGCGTTCGCCCCTCAGGGTACGAGCAGTACTTC. Protein: CSVRPSGYEQYF.

The chain carries TRBV12-2 and TRBJ1-1; the table's D gene call, TRBD1, was not cross checked with the DNA. TRBV12-2 is tagged as a pseudogene. The CDR3 loop spans 17 amino acids. The chain's CDR3 is CASRPWNIGGMNTEAFF. CDR3 DNA: TGTGCAAGTCGCCCCTGGAATATAGGGGGCATGAACACTGAAGCTTTCTTT.

The chain carries TRBV18 and TRBJ1-1; TRBD1 agrees at 8 bases. Germline assignment: CDR1 KGHSH and CDR2 LQKENI. The ends lost 1 base at V and 7 bases at J; junction bases unmatched: 5. This CDR3 region has 14 residues. This chain's CDR3 is CASSPLTGDFEAFF. The CDR3 DNA reads TGTGCCAGCTCACCACTGACAGGGGATTTTGAAGCTTTCTTT.

This clone occurred once. J is TRBJ1-4 and V is TRBV19, with unresolved D. Trimming took off 1 base at V and 4 bases at J, with 7 bases between the two ends. The CDR3 is 14 residues long. CDR1 and CDR2 (germline): LNHDA, SQIVND (reference sequence). CDR3 bases: TGTGCCAGTAGTATAGCGGGTTTTAATGAAAAACTGTTTTTT. This encodes CASSIAGFNEKLFF.

V is TRBV5-1 and J is TRBJ1-6; the match to TRBD1 covers 9 bases. CDR1 is SGHRS and CDR2 is YFSETQ in the germline V gene. The CDR3 extends over 15 amino acids. Losses at the gene ends were 0 bases for V and 7 bases for J; bases not matched to a gene: 2. CDR3 sequence: CASSLDRGQNSPLHF. For the CDR3, the DNA is TGCGCCAGCAGCTTGGACAGGGGGCAAAATTCACCCCTCCACTTT.

The chain carries TRBV19 and TRBJ1-5; 7 bases are a match to TRBD1. The CDR3 is 14 amino acids. V gave up 5 bases and J gave up 1 base; unmatched junction bases: 2. Germline V CDR1 and CDR2: LNHDA, SQIVND (reference sequence). CDR3 sequence reads: CASSWDSSNQPQHF. The CDR3 nucleotides read TGTGCCAGTAGTTGGGACAGCAGCAATCAGCCCCAGCATTTT.

V gene TRBV7-2 combines with J gene TRBJ1-6; D is perhaps TRBD1 (6 bases). Per germline, CDR1 SGHTA and CDR2 FQGNSA. There are 15 residues in the CDR3. The V end was cut by 1 base, the J end by 6 bases, with 10 bases between. Written as DNA, the CDR3 is TGTGCCAGCAGCTTAGGTGGACAGACTAATTCACCCCTCCACTTT. Translation gives CASSLGGQTNSPLHF.

The rearrangement uses TRBV10-1 and TRBJ2-1, with unresolved D. Looked up from germline, CDR1 is WNHNN and CDR2 is SYGVQD (reference sequence). The CDR3 loop spans 16 amino acids. Trimming removed 4 bases at V and 0 bases at J, with 13 bases between. The CDR3 reads CASSVPPSSSYNEQFF. The CDR3 DNA reads TGCGCCAGCAGTGTCCCCCCCTCGAGCTCCTACAATGAGCAGTTCTTC.

V is TRBV18 and J is TRBJ2-7; D call uncertain. Germline values: CDR1 KGHSH, CDR2 LQKENI. Trimming removed 6 bases from V and 0 bases from J, with 15 bases in between. The CDR3 extends over 15 amino acids. The CDR3, as DNA: TGTGCCAGCTCGCCTAGATCGCTTACCTCCTACGAGCAGTACTTC. It is translated as CASSPRSLTSYEQYF.

V and J are TRBV6-2 or TRBV6-3 and TRBJ2-5; no definite D call. The germline gives CDR1 MNHEY, CDR2 SVGEGT. This CDR3 contains 16 residues. V was pared by 0 bases and J by 2 bases, with 13 bases between. The CDR3 DNA is TGTGCCAGCAGTTACTCGAGACGGGTGCTGCAAGAGACCCAGTACTTC. Translation: CASSYSRRVLQETQYF.

The chain joins TRBV6-6 to TRBJ1-1; D is uncertain. Per germline, CDR1 MNHNY and CDR2 SVGAGI (reference sequence). Trimming stripped 0 bases from V and 1 base from J, with 6 bases between. The CDR3 sequence is 14 residues long. The CDR3: CASSYSRANTEAFF. DNA of the CDR3: TGTGCCAGCAGTTACTCGAGGGCGAACACTGAAGCTTTCTTT.

Only a few counts were recorded for this clone. This sequence joins TRBV6-5 and TRBJ2-6; D gene ambiguous. The V end lost 3 bases, the J end lost 0 bases, and 9 bases lay between the germline ends. Germline values: CDR1 MNHEY, CDR2 SVGAGI. The CDR3 is made up of 16 amino acids. The CDR3 DNA follows: TGTGCCAGCAGTTATACCATAGACTCTGGGGCCAACGTCCTGACTTTC. Translating gives CASSYTIDSGANVLTF.

Concerning this clone: Other DNA variants within this sample encode the same CDR3. The chain recombines TRBV6-1 with TRBJ2-4, with TRBD1 matching 8 bases. The CDR3 sequence is 16 residues long. The V and J ends lost 1 base and 0 bases, in that order; junction bases with no gene match: 2. Looked up from germline, CDR1 is MNHNS and CDR2 is SASEGT. The CDR3 spells CASSEGTGLAKNIQYF. The CDR3 nucleotides read TGTGCCAGCAGTGAAGGGACAGGGCTAGCCAAAAACATTCAGTACTTC.

The chain couples TRBV5-1 to TRBJ1-2, with 9 positions matching TRBD1. This CDR3 contains 14 residues. Germline loops: CDR1 SGHRS, CDR2 YFSETQ. The V segment lost 4 bases and the J segment 4 bases; nucleotides outside the gene matches: 5. Here the CDR3 DNA reads TGCGCCAGCAGCCGGGACAGGGCATTCTATGGCTACACCTTC. Its translation is CASSRDRAFYGYTF.

This clone was picked up a small number of times. The V and J genes are TRBV5-8 and TRBJ2-2, with 10 bases lining up with TRBD1. Germline-derived CDR1 and CDR2 are SGHTS and YDEGEE. The CDR3 sequence is 15 residues long. V shed 4 bases and J 11 bases; nucleotides not matched to a gene: 11. The CDR3 DNA reads TGTGCCAGCAGCCCATTCGGACAGGGGGGCTCAGAGCTGTTTTTT. Encoded protein: CASSPFGQGGSELFF.

The chain couples TRBV3-1 (or the pseudogene TRBV3-2) to TRBJ2-1; possible D gene TRBD2, 5 bases. V was clipped by 4 bases and J by 7 bases, with 17 bases between them. The CDR3 runs 15 residues. The germline V gene has CDR1 LGHDT and CDR2 YNNKEL (reference sequence). The CDR3: CASSLLALRKNEQFF. The DNA for the CDR3 is TGTGCCAGCAGCCTCTTAGCGCTTAGGAAGAATGAGCAGTTCTTC.

This chain connects TRBV10-3 to TRBJ2-2, with D possibly being TRBD2 (6 bases). CDR3 length: 15 residues. Trimming took off 3 bases at V and 4 bases at J, with 12 bases between the two ends. The germline V gene encodes CDR1 ENHRY and CDR2 SYGVKD. CDR3 bases: TGTGCCATCAGTGAACGGGGGTCGGGCACCGGGGAGCTGTTTTTT. Protein product: CAISERGSGTGELFF.

V gene TRBV6-2 or TRBV6-3 combines with J gene TRBJ2-7; 9 nucleotides match TRBD1. The CDR3 is 15 residues long. Germline trimming cut 5 bases from V and 0 bases from J; bases unmatched to any gene: 5. Germline V gene data show CDR1 as MNHEY and CDR2 as SVGEGT. The CDR3 loop reads CASSRGQGTSYEQYV. The CDR3 nucleotides are TGTGCCAGCAGTAGGGGACAGGGTACCTCCTACGAGCAGTACGTC.

This chain joins TRBV4-1 and TRBJ2-7, with TRBD1 as a possible D gene (5 bases). Per germline, CDR1 MGHRA and CDR2 YSYEKL. There are 14 residues in the CDR3. V was cut by 4 bases and J by 3 bases, with 13 bases left in between. The CDR3 nucleotides read TGCGCCAGCAGCCGAAAATTGGACATCTACGAGCAGTACTTC. Its translation is CASSRKLDIYEQYF.

This clone was seen once. The chain recombines TRBV19 with TRBJ1-1, with 10 bases matching TRBD1. Germline CDR1 and CDR2: LNHDA and SQIVND (reference sequence). The CDR3 length is 15 residues. V was clipped by 5 bases and J by 5 bases; unmatched bases: 8. CDR3: CASSGRTGGGTEAFF. The DNA for the CDR3 is TGTGCCAGTAGTGGACGGACAGGGGGAGGGACTGAAGCTTTCTTT.

The chain couples TRBV7-9 to TRBJ1-5, with 8 bases aligning to TRBD1. CDR3 size: 17 residues. CDR1 and CDR2 (germline): SEHNR, FQNEAQ (reference sequence). V shed 1 base and J 3 bases; nucleotides not matched to a gene: 8. This CDR3 is CASSLGTGRFSNQPQHF. In DNA, the CDR3 is TGTGCCAGCAGCTTAGGGACAGGGCGATTCTCCAATCAGCCCCAGCATTTT. Looking up the rest from reference TRBV7-9 and TRBJ1-5 gives the full variable domain: DTGVSQNPRHKITKRGQNVTFRCDPISEHNRLYWYRQTLGQGPEFLTYFQNEAQLEKSRLLSDRFSAERPKGSFSTLEIQRTEQGDSAMYLCASSLGTGRFSNQPQHFGDGTRLSIL.

There are a few counts of this clone. The chain couples TRBV5-5 to TRBJ2-7, with 10 nucleotides matching TRBD2. This CDR3 has 17 residues. Germline loops: CDR1 SGHKS, CDR2 YYEKEE (reference sequence). J gave up 4 bases and V 2 bases, and 12 bases lay outside the gene matches. CDR3 residues: CASSFTPGLAVSYEQYF. The CDR3 DNA sequence: TGTGCCAGCAGCTTTACCCCCGGACTAGCGGTGTCGTACGAGCAGTACTTC.

The V call is TRBV25-1, the J call TRBJ1-1; D remains unclear. V lost 5 bases and J 4 bases, leaving 14 bases between the germline ends. The germline V gene encodes CDR1 MGHDK and CDR2 SYGVNS. This CDR3 is built from 14 residues. CDR3 sequence (DNA): TGTGCCAGCAGTTACGGCCGAGCGAGCACTGAAGCTTTCTTT. It translates to CASSYGRASTEAFF.

In DNA, the CDR3 is TGTGCCAGCAGCCTGTGGACTAGCGGGAGATACAATGAGCAGTTCTTC. Its translation: CASSLWTSGRYNEQFF. The chain has TRBV3-1 (or the pseudogene TRBV3-2) and TRBJ2-1, with 13 positions matching TRBD2. Germline assignment: CDR1 LGHDT and CDR2 YNNKEL (reference sequence). This CDR3 contains 16 residues. With V trimmed by 4 bases and J by 4 bases, 4 bases remained unmatched.

The J gene is TRBJ2-3, the V gene TRBV9, with unresolved D. The germline V gene encodes CDR1 SGDLS and CDR2 YYNGEE. The germline V and J ends were trimmed by 0 bases and 6 bases, with 8 bases remaining between them. This CDR3 contains 13 residues. Written as DNA, the CDR3 is TGTGCCAGCAGCGTAGCGCCCCAGGATACGCAGTATTTT. Residues: CASSVAPQDTQYF.

The V call is TRBV7-6, the J call TRBJ1-5; tentative D call: TRBD1 (5 bases). Germline V gene lookup returns CDR1 SGHVS and CDR2 FNYEAQ. The CDR3 is 15 residues long. The V end lost 1 base, the J end lost 5 bases, and 12 bases lay between the germline ends. The CDR3 DNA reads as TGTGCCAGCAGCTTAGAAGCAGGGTGGCATCAGCCCCAGCATTTT. This sequence encodes CASSLEAGWHQPQHF.

This chain uses TRBV15 with TRBJ2-5, with 11 bases that match TRBD2. J gave up 7 bases and V 7 bases, and 8 bases lay outside the gene matches. The CDR3 covers 14 residues. Per the germline V gene, CDR1 is LNHNV and CDR2 is YYDKDF (reference sequence). The CDR3 coding sequence is TGTGCCACCAAGAATAGCGGGAGGGGGGGGACCCAGTACTTC. Amino acid sequence: CATKNSGRGGTQYF.

The sample holds one count of this clone. This chain joins TRBV6-5 and TRBJ2-5, with TRBD1 matching over 8 bases. Losses at the gene ends were 6 bases for V and 6 bases for J; bases not matched to a gene: 12. This CDR3 comprises 15 residues. Germline values: CDR1 MNHEY, CDR2 SVGAGI. The CDR3 coding sequence is TGTGCCAGCAGCTCCTTGACAGGGGCCGGGCAGACCCAGTACTTC. This translates into CASSSLTGAGQTQYF.

The chain recombines TRBV5-1 with TRBJ1-4; TRBD1 agrees at 8 bases. Germline-derived CDR1 and CDR2 are SGHRS and YFSETQ. This CDR3 has 15 residues. The V gene end was trimmed by 4 bases and the J gene end by 7 bases; junction bases not matched to a gene: 9. The CDR3 DNA follows: TGCGCCAGCAGCGATTCAGGGGGCCGGCTTGAAAAACTGTTTTTT. This sequence encodes CASSDSGGRLEKLFF.